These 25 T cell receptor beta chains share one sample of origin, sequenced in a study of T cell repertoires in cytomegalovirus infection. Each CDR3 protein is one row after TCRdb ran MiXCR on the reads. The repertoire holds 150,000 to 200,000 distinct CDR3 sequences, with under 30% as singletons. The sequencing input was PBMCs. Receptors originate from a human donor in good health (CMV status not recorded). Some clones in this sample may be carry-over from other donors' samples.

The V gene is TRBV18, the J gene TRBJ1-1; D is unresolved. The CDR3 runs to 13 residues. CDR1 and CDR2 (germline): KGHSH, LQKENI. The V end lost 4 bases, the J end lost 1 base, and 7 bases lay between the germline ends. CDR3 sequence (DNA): TGTGCCAGCTCACAAAGACAGAACACTGAAGCTTTCTTT. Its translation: CASSQRQNTEAFF.

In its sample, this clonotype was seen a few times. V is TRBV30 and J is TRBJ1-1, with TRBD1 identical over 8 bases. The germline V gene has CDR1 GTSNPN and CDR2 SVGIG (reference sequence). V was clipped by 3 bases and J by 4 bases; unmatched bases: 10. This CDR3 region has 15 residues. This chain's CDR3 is CAWSQLDRVGTEAFF. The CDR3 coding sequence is TGTGCCTGGAGCCAACTGGACAGGGTGGGCACTGAAGCTTTCTTT.

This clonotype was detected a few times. CDR3: CASSSYAPGQLDRNQPQHF. CDR3 nucleotide sequence: TGTGCCAGCAGCTCATATGCCCCGGGACAGCTTGATCGCAATCAGCCCCAGCATTTT. This chain joins TRBV5-6 and TRBJ1-5; 7 bases line up with TRBD1. Germline values: CDR1 SGHDT, CDR2 YYEEEE. CDR3 length: 19 residues. V shed 3 bases, J shed 2 bases, and the junction held 17 bases outside the gene matches.

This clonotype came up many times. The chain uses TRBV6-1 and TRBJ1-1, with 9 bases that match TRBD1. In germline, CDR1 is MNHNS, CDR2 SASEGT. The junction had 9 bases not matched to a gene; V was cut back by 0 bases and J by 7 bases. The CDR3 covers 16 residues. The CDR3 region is CASSEAVRTGAIEAFF. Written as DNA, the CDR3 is TGTGCCAGCAGTGAAGCCGTCCGGACAGGGGCGATTGAAGCTTTCTTT.

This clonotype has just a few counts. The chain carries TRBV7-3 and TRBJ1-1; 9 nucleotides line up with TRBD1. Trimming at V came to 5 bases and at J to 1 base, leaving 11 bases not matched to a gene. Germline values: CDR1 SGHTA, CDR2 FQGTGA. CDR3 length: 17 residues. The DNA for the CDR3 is TGTGCCAGCAGCGCACGGGGACAGGGCGTCCGGAACACTGAAGCTTTCTTT. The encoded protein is CASSARGQGVRNTEAFF.

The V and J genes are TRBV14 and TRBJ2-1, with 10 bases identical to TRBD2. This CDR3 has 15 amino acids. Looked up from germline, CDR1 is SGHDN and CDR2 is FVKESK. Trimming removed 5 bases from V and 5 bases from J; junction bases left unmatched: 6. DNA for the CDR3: TGTGCCAGCAGCAAACGCGGGACTAGCGACAATGAGCAGTTCTTC. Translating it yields CASSKRGTSDNEQFF.

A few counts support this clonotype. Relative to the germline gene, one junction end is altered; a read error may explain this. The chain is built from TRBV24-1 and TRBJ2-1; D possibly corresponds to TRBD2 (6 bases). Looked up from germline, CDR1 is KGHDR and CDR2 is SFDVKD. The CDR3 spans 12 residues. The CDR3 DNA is TGCCTTTCGGGGGAGACCTACAATGAGCAGTTCTTC. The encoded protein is CLSGETYNEQFF.

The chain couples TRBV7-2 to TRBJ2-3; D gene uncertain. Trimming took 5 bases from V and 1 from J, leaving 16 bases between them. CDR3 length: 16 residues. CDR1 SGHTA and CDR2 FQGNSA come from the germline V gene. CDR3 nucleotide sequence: TGTGCCAGCAGCCCGGACGGATACACAGGCACAGATACGCAGTATTTT. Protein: CASSPDGYTGTDTQYF.

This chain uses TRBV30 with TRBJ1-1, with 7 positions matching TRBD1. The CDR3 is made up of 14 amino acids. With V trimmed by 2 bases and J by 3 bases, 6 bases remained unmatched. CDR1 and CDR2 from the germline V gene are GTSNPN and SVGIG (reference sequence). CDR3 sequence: CAWSWRDRYTEAFF. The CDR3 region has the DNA TGTGCCTGGAGTTGGAGGGACAGATACACTGAAGCTTTCTTT.

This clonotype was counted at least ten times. CDR3 nucleotides: TGTGCCAGCAGCTTAGATATCGCAGGACCCGGAAACACCATATATTTT. Protein sequence: CASSLDIAGPGNTIYF. This chain links TRBV7-2 with TRBJ1-3, with D hard to call. Per germline, CDR1 SGHTA and CDR2 FQGNSA. V gave up 1 base and J gave up 4 bases, with 14 bases separating them. The CDR3 has 16 amino acids.

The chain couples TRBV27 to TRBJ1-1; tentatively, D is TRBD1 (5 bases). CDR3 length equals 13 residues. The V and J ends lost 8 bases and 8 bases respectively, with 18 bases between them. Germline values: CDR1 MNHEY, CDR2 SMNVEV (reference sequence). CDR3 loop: CASGGTVDREAFF. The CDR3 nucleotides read TGTGCCAGCGGGGGGACTGTTGATAGGGAAGCTTTCTTT.

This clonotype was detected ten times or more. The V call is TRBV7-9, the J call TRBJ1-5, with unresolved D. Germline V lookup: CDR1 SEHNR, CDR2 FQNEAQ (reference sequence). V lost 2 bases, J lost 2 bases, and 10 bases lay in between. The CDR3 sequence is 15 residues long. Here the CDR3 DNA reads TGTGCCAGCAGCTTATTGGCGGCGGGCAATCAGCCCCAGCATTTT. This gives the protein CASSLLAAGNQPQHF.

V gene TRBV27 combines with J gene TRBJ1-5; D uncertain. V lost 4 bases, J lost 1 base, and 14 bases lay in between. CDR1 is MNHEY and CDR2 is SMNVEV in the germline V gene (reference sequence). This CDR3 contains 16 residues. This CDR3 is CASSSLTDPSNQPQHF. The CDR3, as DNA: TGTGCCAGCAGTTCCTTGACCGATCCAAGCAATCAGCCCCAGCATTTT.

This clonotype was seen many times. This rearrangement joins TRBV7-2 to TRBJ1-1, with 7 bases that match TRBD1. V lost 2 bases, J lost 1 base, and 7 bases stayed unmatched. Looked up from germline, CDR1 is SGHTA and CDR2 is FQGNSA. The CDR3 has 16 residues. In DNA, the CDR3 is TGTGCCAGCAGCTTAACCGGGACAGCTAAGAACACTGAAGCTTTCTTT. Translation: CASSLTGTAKNTEAFF.

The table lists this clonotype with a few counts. CDR3 region: CASSFLGASTDTQYF. The CDR3 region has the DNA TGTGCCAGCAGCTTTTTGGGGGCCAGCACAGATACGCAGTATTTT. J is TRBJ2-3 and V is TRBV7-2; D is possibly TRBD1 (6 bases). The CDR3 spans 15 residues. Germline V CDR1 and CDR2: SGHTA, FQGNSA. V shed 3 bases and J shed 0 bases, with 10 bases lying between them.

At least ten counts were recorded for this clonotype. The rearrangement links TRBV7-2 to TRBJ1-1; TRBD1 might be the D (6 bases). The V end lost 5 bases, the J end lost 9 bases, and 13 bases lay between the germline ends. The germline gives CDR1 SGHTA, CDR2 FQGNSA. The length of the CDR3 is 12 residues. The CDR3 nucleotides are TGTGCCAGCAGCCCTACAGGGCTGCAAGCTTTCTTT. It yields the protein CASSPTGLQAFF.

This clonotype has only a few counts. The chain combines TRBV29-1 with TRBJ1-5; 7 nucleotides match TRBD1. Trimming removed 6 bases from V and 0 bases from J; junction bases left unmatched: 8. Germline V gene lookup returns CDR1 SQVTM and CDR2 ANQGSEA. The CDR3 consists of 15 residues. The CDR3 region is CSVAGTENSNQPQHF. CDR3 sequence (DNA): TGCAGCGTAGCAGGGACAGAAAATAGCAATCAGCCCCAGCATTTT.

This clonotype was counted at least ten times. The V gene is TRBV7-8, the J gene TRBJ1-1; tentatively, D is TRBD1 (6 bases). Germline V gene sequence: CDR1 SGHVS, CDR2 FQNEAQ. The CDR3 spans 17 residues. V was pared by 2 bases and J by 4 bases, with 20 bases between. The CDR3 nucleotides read TGTGCCAGCAGCTTACCTAGAGACAGGCCCCGGGGCACTGAAGCTTTCTTT. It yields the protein CASSLPRDRPRGTEAFF. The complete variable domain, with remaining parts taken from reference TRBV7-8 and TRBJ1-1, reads GAGVSQSPRYKVAKRGQDVALRCDPISGHVSLFWYQQALGQGPEFLTYFQNEAQLDKSGLPSDRFFAERPEGSVSTLKIQRTQQEDSAVYLCASSLPRDRPRGTEAFFGQGTRLTVV.

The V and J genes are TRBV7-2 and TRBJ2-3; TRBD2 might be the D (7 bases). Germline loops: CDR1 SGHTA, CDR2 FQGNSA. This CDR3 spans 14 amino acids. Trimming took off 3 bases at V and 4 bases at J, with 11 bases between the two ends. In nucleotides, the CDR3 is TGTGCCAGCAGCTTGGGGGGGCGCGCAGATACGCAGTATTTT. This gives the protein CASSLGGRADTQYF.

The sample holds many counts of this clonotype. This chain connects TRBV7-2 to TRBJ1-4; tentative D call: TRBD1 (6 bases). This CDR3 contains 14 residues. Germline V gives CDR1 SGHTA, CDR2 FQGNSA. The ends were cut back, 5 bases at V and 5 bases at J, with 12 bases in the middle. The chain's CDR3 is CASSQQGINEKLFF. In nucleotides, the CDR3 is TGTGCCAGCAGCCAACAGGGCATAAATGAAAAACTGTTTTTT.

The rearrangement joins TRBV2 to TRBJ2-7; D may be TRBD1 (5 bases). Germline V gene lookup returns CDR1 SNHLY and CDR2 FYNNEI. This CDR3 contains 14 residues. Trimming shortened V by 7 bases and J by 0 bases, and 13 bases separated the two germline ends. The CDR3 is CASTLTEVSYEQYF. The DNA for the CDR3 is TGTGCCAGCACTTTGACAGAAGTCTCCTACGAGCAGTACTTC.

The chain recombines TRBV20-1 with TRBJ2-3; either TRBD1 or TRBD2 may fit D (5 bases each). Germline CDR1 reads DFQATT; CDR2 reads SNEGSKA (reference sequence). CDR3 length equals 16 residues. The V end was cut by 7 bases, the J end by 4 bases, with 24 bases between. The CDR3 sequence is CSGSDTGTSPPDTQYF. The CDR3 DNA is TGCAGTGGCAGTGACACCGGGACCTCGCCCCCAGATACGCAGTATTTT.

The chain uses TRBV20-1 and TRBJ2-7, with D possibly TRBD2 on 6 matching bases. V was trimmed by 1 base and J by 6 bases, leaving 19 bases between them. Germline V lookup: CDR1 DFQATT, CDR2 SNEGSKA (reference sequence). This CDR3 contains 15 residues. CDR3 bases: TGCAGTGCTAGAGGATACGCAATCCACGGGGGCGAGCAGTACTTC. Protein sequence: CSARGYAIHGGEQYF.

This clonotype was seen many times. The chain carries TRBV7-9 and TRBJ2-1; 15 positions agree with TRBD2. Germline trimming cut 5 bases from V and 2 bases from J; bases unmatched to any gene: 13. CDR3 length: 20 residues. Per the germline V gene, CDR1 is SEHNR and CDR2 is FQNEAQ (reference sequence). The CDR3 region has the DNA TGTGCCAGCAGCCCGGGACCGGGACTAGCGGGGGGCCCTGCCTACAATGAGCAGTTCTTC. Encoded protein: CASSPGPGLAGGPAYNEQFF.

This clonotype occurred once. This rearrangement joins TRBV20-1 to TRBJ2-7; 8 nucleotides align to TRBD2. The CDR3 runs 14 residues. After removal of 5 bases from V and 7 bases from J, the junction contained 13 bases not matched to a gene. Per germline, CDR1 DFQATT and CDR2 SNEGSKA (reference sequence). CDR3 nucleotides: TGCAGTGCTGCTTTCCTCGGGGGGGCGGGGGAGCAGTACTTC. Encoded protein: CSAAFLGGAGEQYF.